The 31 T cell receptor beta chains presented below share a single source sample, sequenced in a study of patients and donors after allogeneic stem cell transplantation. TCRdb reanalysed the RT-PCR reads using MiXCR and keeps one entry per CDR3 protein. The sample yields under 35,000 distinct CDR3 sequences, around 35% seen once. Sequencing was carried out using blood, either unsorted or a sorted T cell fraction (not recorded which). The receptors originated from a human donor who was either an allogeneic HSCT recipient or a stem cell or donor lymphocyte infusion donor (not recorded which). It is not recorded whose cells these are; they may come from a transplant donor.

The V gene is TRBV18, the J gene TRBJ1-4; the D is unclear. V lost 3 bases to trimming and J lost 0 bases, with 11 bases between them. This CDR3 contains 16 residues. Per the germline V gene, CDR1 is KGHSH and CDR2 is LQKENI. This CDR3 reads CASSPHDIATNEKLFF. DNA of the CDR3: TGTGCCAGCTCACCCCACGACATTGCAACTAATGAAAAACTGTTTTTT.

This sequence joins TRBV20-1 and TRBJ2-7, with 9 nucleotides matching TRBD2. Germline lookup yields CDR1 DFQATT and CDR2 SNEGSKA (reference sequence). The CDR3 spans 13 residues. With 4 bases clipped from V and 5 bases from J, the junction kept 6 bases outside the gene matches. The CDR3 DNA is TGCAGTGCTAATAGCGGGAGTAAAAACGAGCAGTACTTC. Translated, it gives CSANSGSKNEQYF.

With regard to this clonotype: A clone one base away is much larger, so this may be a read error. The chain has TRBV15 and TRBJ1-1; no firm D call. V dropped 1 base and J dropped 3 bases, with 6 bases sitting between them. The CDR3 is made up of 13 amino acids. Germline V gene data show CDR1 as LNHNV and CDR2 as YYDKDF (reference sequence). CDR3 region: CATSRVVDTEAFF. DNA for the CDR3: TGTGCCACCAGCAGAGTGGTGGACACTGAAGCTTTCTTT.

The CDR3 sequence is CATRGSDRGQTDTQYF. CDR3 sequence (DNA): TGTGCCACCAGGGGCTCGGACAGGGGGCAGACAGATACGCAGTATTTT. This chain joins TRBV24-1 and TRBJ2-3; 11 nucleotides match TRBD1. Germline CDR1 and CDR2: KGHDR and SFDVKD. Losses at the gene ends were 7 bases for V and 3 bases for J; bases not matched to a gene: 8. The CDR3 runs to 16 residues.

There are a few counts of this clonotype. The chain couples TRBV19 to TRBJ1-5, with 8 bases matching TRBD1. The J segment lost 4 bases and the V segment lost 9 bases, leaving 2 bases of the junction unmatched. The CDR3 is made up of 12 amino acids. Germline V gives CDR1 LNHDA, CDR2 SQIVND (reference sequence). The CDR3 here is CARRQGNQPQHF. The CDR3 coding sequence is TGTGCCAGACGACAGGGGAATCAGCCCCAGCATTTT.

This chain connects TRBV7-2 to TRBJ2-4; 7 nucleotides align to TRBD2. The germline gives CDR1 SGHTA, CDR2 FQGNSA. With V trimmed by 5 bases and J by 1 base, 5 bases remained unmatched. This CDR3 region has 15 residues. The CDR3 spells CASSPGREAKNIQYF. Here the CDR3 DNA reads TGTGCCAGCAGCCCAGGGAGGGAGGCCAAAAACATTCAGTACTTC. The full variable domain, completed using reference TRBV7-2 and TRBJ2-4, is GAGVSQSPSNKVTEKGKDVELRCDPISGHTALYWYRQSLGQGLEFLIYFQGNSAPDKSGLPSDRFSAERTGGSVSTLTIQRTQQEDSAVYLCASSPGREAKNIQYFGAGTRLSVL.

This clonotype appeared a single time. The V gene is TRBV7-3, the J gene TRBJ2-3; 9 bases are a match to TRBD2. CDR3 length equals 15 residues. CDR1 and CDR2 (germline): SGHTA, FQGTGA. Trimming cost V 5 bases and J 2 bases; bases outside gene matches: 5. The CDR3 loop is CASSLGLAYTDTQYF. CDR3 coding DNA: TGTGCCAGCAGCCTGGGACTAGCCTACACAGATACGCAGTATTTT. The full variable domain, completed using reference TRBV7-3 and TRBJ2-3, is GAGVSQTPSNKVTEKGKYVELRCDPISGHTALYWYRQSLGQGPEFLIYFQGTGAADDSGLPNDRFFAVRPEGSVSTLKIQRTERGDSAVYLCASSLGLAYTDTQYFGPGTRLTVL.

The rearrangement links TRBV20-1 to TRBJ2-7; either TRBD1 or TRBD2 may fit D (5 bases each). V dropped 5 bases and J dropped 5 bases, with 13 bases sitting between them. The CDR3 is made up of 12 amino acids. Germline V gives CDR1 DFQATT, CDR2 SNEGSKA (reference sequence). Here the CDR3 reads CSAFGRGDEQYV. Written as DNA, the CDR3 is TGCAGTGCTTTTGGTCGGGGCGACGAGCAGTACGTC.

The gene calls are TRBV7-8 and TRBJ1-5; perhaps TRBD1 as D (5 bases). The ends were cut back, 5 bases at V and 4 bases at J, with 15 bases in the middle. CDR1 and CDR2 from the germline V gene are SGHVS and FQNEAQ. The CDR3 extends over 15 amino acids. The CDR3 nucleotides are TGTGCCAGCAGCCAGGTCATGGGGGGAAATCAGCCCCAGCATTTT. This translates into CASSQVMGGNQPQHF.

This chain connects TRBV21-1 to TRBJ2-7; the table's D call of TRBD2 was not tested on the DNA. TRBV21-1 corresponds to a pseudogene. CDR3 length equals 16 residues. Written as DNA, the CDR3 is TGTGCCAGCAGCAAAGCGCTTAGCGGGGGGATCTACGAGCAGTACGTC. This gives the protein CASSKALSGGIYEQYV.

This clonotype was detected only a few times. This chain's CDR3 is CASSDRGVTNEKLFF. The DNA for the CDR3 is TGTGCCAGCAGCGACAGGGGAGTAACTAATGAAAAACTGTTTTTT. The chain recombines TRBV7-6 with TRBJ1-4; TRBD1 agrees at 8 bases. Trimming cost V 5 bases and J 1 base; bases outside gene matches: 3. CDR1 and CDR2 (germline): SGHVS, FNYEAQ. The length of the CDR3 is 15 residues. Complete variable domain (other parts from reference TRBV7-6 and TRBJ1-4): GAGVSQSPRYKVTKRGQDVALRCDPISGHVSLYWYRQALGQGPEFLTYFNYEAQQDKSGLPNDRFSAERPEGSISTLTIQRTEQRDSAMYRCASSDRGVTNEKLFFGSGTQLSVL.

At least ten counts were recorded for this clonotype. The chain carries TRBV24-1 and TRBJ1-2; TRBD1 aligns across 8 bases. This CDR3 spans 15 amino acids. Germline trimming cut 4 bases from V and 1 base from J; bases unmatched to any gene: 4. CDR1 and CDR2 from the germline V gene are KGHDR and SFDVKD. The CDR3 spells CATSDGQGDNYGYTF. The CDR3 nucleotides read TGTGCCACCAGTGACGGACAGGGCGATAACTATGGCTACACCTTC.

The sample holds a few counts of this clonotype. CDR3 loop: CASSLVGLAGGPQYF. The CDR3 DNA follows: TGTGCCAGCAGCTTAGTTGGACTAGCGGGGGGACCTCAGTACTTC. The chain uses TRBV11-2 and TRBJ2-4, with 14 bases lining up with TRBD2. V was clipped by 1 base and J by 12 bases; unmatched bases: 5. This CDR3 spans 15 amino acids. Germline-derived CDR1 and CDR2 are SGHAT and FQNNGV.

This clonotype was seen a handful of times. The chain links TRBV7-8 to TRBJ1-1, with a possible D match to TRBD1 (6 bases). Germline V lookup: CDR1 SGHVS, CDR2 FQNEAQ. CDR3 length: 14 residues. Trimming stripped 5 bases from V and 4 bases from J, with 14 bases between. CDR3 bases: TGTGCCAGCAGCCCCAGTACAGGGACCACTGAAGCTTTCTTT. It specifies CASSPSTGTTEAFF.

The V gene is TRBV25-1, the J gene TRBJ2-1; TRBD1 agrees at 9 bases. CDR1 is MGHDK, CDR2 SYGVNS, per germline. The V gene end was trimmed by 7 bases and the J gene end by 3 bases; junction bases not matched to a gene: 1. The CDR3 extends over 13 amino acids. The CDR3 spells CASNRGLYNEQFF. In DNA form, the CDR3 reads TGTGCCAGCAACAGGGGGCTCTACAATGAGCAGTTCTTC.

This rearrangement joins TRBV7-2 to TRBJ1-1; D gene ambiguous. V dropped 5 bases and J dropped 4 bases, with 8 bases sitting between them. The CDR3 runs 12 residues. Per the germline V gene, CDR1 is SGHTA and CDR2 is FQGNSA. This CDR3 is CASSAHVTEAFF. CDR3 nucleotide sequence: TGTGCCAGCAGCGCACACGTCACTGAAGCTTTCTTT. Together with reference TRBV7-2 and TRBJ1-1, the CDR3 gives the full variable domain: GAGVSQSPSNKVTEKGKDVELRCDPISGHTALYWYRQSLGQGLEFLIYFQGNSAPDKSGLPSDRFSAERTGGSVSTLTIQRTQQEDSAVYLCASSAHVTEAFFGQGTRLTVV.

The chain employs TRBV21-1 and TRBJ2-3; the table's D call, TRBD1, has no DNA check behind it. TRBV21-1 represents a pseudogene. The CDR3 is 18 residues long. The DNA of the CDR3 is TGTGCCAGCAGCAATGGAGAGCCGACAGGCACCCAACGCAATACGCAGTATTTT. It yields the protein CASSNGEPTGTQRNTQYF.

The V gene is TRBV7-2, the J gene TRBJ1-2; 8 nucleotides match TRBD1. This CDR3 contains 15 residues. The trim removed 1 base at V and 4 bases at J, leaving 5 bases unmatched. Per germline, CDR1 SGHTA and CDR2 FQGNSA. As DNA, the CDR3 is TGTGCCAGCAGCTTAGGGGACAGGCCGATCTATGGCTACACCTTC. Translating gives CASSLGDRPIYGYTF.

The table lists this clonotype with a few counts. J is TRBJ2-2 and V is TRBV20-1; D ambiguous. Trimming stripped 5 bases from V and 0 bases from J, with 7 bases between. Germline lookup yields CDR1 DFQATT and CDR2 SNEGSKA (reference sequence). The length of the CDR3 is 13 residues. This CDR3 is CSAAQANTGELFF. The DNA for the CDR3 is TGCAGTGCTGCGCAGGCGAACACCGGGGAGCTGTTTTTT.

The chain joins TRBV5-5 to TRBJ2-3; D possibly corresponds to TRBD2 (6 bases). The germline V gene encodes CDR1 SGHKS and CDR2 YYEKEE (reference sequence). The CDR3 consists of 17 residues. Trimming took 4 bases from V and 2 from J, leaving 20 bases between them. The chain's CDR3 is CASSTARDSLFTDTQYF. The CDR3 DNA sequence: TGTGCCAGCAGCACGGCCCGGGACTCTTTATTCACAGATACGCAGTATTTT.

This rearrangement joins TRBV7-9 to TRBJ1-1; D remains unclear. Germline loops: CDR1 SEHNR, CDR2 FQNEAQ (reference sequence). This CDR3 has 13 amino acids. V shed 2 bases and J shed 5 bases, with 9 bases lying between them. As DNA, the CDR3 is TGTGCCAGCAGCTTAATTCCCGGGACTGAAGCTTTCTTT. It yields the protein CASSLIPGTEAFF. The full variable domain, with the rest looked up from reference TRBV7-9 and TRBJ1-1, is DTGVSQNPRHKITKRGQNVTFRCDPISEHNRLYWYRQTLGQGPEFLTYFQNEAQLEKSRLLSDRFSAERPKGSFSTLEIQRTEQGDSAMYLCASSLIPGTEAFFGQGTRLTVV.

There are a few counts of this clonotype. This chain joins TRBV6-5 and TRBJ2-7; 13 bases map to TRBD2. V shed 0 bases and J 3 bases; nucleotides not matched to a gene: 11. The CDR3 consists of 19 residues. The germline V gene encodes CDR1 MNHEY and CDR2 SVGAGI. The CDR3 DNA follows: TGTGCCAGCAGTTACTCCGCACCGGGACTAGCGGGACCTTTCTACGAGCAGTACTTC. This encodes CASSYSAPGLAGPFYEQYF.

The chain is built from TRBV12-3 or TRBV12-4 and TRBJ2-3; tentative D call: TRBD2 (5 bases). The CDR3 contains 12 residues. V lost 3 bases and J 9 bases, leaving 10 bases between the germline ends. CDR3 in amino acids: CASSLRVITQYF. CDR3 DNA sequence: TGTGCCAGCAGTTTGCGGGTCATCACGCAGTATTTT.

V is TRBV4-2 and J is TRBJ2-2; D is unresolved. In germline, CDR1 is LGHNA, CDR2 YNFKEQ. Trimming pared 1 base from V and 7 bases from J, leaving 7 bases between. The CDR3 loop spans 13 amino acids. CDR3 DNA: TGTGCCAGCAGCCAAGGAATACTCGGGGAGCTGTTTTTT. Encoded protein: CASSQGILGELFF.

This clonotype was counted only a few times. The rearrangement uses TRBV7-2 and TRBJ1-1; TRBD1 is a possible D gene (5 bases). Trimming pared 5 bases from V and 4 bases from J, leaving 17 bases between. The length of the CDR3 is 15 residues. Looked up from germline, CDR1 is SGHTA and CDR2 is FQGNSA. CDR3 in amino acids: CASSQVAERGTEAFF. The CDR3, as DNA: TGTGCCAGCAGCCAAGTAGCGGAGAGGGGCACTGAAGCTTTCTTT. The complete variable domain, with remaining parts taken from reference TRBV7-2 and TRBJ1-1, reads GAGVSQSPSNKVTEKGKDVELRCDPISGHTALYWYRQSLGQGLEFLIYFQGNSAPDKSGLPSDRFSAERTGGSVSTLTIQRTQQEDSAVYLCASSQVAERGTEAFFGQGTRLTVV.

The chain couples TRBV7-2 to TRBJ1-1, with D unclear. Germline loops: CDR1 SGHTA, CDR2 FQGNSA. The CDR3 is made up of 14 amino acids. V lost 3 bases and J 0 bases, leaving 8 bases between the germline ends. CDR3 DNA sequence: TGTGCCAGCAGCTTGAGGCCTATGAACACTGAAGCTTTCTTT. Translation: CASSLRPMNTEAFF. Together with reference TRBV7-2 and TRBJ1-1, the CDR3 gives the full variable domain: GAGVSQSPSNKVTEKGKDVELRCDPISGHTALYWYRQSLGQGLEFLIYFQGNSAPDKSGLPSDRFSAERTGGSVSTLTIQRTQQEDSAVYLCASSLRPMNTEAFFGQGTRLTVV.

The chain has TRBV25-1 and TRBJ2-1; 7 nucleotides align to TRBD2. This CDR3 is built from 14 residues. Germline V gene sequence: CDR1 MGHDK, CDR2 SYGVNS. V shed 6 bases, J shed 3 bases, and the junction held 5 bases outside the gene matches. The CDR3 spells CASSAGTIYNEQFF. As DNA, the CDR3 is TGTGCCAGCAGCGCCGGGACTATCTACAATGAGCAGTTCTTC.

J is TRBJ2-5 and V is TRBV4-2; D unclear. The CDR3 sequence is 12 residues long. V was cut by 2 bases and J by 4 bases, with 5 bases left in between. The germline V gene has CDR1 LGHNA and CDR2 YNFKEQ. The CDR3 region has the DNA TGTGCCAGCAGCCAAAGTAGAGAGACCCAGTACTTC. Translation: CASSQSRETQYF.

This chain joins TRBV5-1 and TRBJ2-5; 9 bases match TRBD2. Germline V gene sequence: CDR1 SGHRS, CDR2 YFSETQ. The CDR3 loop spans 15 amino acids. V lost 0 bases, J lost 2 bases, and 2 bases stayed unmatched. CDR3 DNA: TGCGCCAGCAGCTTGGGACTAGCGGTTCAAGAGACCCAGTACTTC. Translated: CASSLGLAVQETQYF.

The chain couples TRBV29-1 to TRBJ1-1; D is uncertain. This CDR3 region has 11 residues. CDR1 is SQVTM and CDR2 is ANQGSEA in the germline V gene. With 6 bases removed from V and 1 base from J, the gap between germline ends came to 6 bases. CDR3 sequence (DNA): TGCAGCGTGTTCAAGAACACTGAAGCTTTCTTT. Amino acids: CSVFKNTEAFF.

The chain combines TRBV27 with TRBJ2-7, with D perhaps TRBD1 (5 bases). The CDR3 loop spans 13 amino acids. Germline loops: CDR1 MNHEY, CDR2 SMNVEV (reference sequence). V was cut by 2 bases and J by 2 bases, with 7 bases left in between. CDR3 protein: CASSLQGPYEQYF. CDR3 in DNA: TGTGCCAGCAGTTTACAGGGCCCCTACGAGCAGTACTTC.